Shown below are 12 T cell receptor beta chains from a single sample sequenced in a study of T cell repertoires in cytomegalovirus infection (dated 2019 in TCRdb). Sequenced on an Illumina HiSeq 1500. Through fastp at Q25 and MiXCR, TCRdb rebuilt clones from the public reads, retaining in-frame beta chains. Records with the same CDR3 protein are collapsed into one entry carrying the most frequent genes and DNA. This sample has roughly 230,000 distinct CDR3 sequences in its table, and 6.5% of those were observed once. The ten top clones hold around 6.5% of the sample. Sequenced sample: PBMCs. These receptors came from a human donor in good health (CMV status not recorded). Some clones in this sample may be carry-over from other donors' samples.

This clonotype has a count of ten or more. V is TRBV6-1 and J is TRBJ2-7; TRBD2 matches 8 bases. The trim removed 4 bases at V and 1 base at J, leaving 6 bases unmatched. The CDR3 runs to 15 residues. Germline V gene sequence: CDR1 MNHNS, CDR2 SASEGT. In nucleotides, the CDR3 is TGTGCCAGCAGTGGGGAGCGGGGGCCGTCCTACGAGCAGTACTTC. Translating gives CASSGERGPSYEQYF.

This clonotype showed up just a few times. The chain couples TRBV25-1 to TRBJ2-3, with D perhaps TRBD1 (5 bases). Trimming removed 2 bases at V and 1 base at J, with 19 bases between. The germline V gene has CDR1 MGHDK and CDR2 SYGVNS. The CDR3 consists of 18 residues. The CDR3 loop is CASSEPSTVRLGTDTQYF. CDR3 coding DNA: TGTGCCAGCAGTGAACCATCGACAGTGCGGCTAGGCACAGATACGCAGTATTTT.

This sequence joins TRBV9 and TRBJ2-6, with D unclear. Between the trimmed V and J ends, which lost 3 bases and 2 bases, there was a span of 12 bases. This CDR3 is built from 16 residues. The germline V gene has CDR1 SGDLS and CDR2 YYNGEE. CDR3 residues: CASSDRTGPGANVLTF. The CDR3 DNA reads TGTGCCAGCAGCGATCGAACTGGGCCTGGGGCCAACGTCCTGACTTTC.

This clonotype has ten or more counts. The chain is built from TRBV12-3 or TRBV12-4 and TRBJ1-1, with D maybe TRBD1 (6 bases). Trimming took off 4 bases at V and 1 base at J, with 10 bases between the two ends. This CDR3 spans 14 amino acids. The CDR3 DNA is TGTGCCAGCAGTTGGCTACAGGGGAACACTGAAGCTTTCTTT. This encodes CASSWLQGNTEAFF.

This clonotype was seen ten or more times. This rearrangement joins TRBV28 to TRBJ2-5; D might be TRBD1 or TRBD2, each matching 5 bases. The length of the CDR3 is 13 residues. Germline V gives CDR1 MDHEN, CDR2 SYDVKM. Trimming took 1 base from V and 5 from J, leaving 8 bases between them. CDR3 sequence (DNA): TGTGCCAGCAGTTTATCAGGGACGGAGACCCAGTACTTC. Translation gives CASSLSGTETQYF.

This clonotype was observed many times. In DNA, the CDR3 is TGTGCCAGCAGTCGCCAGGGGGGGGGCACTGAAGCTTTCTTT. It translates to CASSRQGGGTEAFF. This sequence joins TRBV28 and TRBJ1-1; 7 bases match TRBD1. J gave up 4 bases and V 5 bases, and 7 bases lay outside the gene matches. Germline CDR1 is MDHEN and CDR2 is SYDVKM. This CDR3 has 14 amino acids.

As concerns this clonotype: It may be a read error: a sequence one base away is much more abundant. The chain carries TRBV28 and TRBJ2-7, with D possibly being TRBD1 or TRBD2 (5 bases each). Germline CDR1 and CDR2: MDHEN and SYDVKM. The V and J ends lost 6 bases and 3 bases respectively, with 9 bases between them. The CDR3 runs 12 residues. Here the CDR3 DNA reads TGTGCCAGCAGCAGGGACGTCTACGAGCAGTACTTC. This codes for CASSRDVYEQYF.

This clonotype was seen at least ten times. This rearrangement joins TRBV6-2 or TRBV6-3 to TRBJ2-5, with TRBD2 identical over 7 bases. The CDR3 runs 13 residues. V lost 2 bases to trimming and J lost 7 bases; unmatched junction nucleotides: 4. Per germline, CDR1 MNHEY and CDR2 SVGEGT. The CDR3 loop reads CASSYAGVGTQYF. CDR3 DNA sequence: TGTGCCAGCAGTTACGCGGGAGTGGGGACCCAGTACTTC.

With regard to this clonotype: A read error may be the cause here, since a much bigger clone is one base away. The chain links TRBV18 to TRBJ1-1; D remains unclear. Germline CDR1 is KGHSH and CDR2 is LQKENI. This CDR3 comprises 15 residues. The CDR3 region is CVSSPLGRMNTEAFF. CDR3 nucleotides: TGTGTCAGCTCACCACTCGGGAGAATGAACACTGAAGCTTTCTTT.

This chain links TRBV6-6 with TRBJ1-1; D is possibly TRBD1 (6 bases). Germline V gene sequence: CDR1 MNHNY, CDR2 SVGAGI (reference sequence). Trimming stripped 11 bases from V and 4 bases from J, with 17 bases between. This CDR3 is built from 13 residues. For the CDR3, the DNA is TGTGCCGGTGCGACAGGAACTCGCACTGAAGCTTTCTTT. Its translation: CAGATGTRTEAFF.

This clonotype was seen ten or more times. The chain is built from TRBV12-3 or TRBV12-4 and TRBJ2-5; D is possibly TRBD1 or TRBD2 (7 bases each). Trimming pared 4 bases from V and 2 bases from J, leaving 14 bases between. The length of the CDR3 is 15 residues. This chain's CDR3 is CASSSRGGSQETQYF. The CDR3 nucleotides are TGTGCCAGCAGTTCCAGGGGGGGCTCACAAGAGACCCAGTACTTC.

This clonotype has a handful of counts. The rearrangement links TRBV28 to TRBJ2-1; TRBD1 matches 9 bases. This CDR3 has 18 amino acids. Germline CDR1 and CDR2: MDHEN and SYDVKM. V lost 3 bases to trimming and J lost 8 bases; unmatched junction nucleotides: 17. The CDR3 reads CASSLVFFPRDREDEQFF. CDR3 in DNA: TGTGCCAGCAGTTTGGTTTTTTTTCCCCGGGACAGGGAGGATGAGCAGTTCTTC. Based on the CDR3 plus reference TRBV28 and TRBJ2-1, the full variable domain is DVKVTQSSRYLVKRTGEKVFLECVQDMDHENMFWYRQDPGLGLRLIYFSYDVKMKEKGDIPEGYSVSREKKERFSLILESASTNQTSMYLCASSLVFFPRDREDEQFFGPGTRLTVL.